This T cell receptor beta chain comes out of a study of T cell repertoires in cytomegalovirus infection. Overall study: Public signatures in TCR beta pointed to CMV infection and matching HLA type.

Findings and limits, study-wide: Dominating the ex vivo response were HLA-C-restricted CMV-specific TCR beta clonotypes.

TCRdb itself ran the reads through MiXCR, one entry per CDR3 protein. The table includes around 750,000 distinct CDR3 sequences, 32% detected once. This clonotype turned up a few times. What it binds is not known. This CDR3 comprises 14 residues. V was cut by 2 bases and J by 3 bases, with 10 bases left in between. Germline CDR1 MNHEY, CDR2 SVGEGT. The receptor was isolated from a human donor in good health (CMV status not recorded). Some clones in this sample may be carry-over from other donors' samples. V is TRBV6-2 or TRBV6-3 and J is TRBJ1-1; D remains ambiguous. Sequencing used cultured CD8+ T cells from PBMCs, obtained from culture after CMV antigen stimulation. The CDR3 region is CASSYERGYTEAFF. CDR3 DNA: TGTGCCAGCAGTTACGAGCGGGGATACACTGAAGCTTTCTTT.